The rows below give T cell receptor beta chains drawn from one sample of a study of shared clonotypes between healthy human individuals. Using immunoSEQ multiplex PCR, the repertoire was profiled, and TCRdb retains in-frame clones only, with some absent. The data show about 1.1 million clones, 70% to 80% seen once. The specimen was memory CD4+ T cells from PBMCs. The receptors were sampled from a man between 18 and 35 years old in good health. Some clones in this sample may be carry-over from other donors' samples. Both conserved end residues are part of each CDR3. D genes are given only for firm matches. The size of a clone is reported for some rows only, either as once, few or many, or as a class for expanded clones.

.	TRBV28	TRBD1	TRBJ1-5	CASWDRNQPQHF	TGTGCCAGCTGGGACAGAAATCAGCCCCAGCATTTT
.	TRBV9	.	TRBJ2-3	CASSVHGTSTDTQYF	TGTGCCAGCAGCGTACACGGAACTAGCACAGATACGCAGTATTTT
.	TRBV5-1	TRBD2	TRBJ2-5	CASSIGLASPETQYF	TGCGCCAGCAGCATTGGACTAGCCTCCCCGGAGACCCAGTACTTC
.	TRBV5-1	TRBD1	TRBJ1-2	CASSLDRGIYYGYTF	TGCGCCAGCAGCTTGGACAGGGGGATATACTATGGCTACACCTTC
.	TRBV11-3	.	TRBJ1-3	CASSFSGNTIYF	TGTGCCAGCAGCTTTTCCGGAAACACCATATATTTT
.	TRBV25-1	.	TRBJ1-3	CASRMDSSGNTIYF	TGTGCCAGCAGGATGGACAGCTCTGGAAACACCATATATTTT
.	TRBV15	.	TRBJ1-2	CATSRGRAGSHGYTF	TGTGCCACCAGCAGAGGGAGGGCGGGCTCCCATGGCTACACCTTC
.	TRBV5-4	.	TRBJ2-5	CASSLPGAETQYF	TGTGCCAGCAGCCTCCCCGGGGCGGAGACCCAGTACTTC
.	TRBV11-2	.	TRBJ1-1	CASSLAPGRGEAFF	TGTGCCAGCAGCTTAGCTCCCGGCAGGGGAGAAGCTTTCTTT
once	TRBV6-6	.	TRBJ2-3	CASSLGTDTQYF	TGTGCCAGCAGTTTAGGCACAGATACGCAGTATTTT
.	TRBV7-9	.	TRBJ1-1	CASTKLGVNTEAFF	TGTGCCAGCACCAAGTTGGGGGTGAACACTGAAGCTTTCTTT
once	TRBV2	.	TRBJ1-5	CASSPFLGNQPQHF	TGTGCCAGCAGTCCCTTTCTGGGCAATCAGCCCCAGCATTTT
once	TRBV5-1	TRBD2	TRBJ2-7	CASSPPLAGMSEQYF	TGCGCCAGCAGCCCGCCCCTAGCGGGAATGTCCGAGCAGTACTTC
once	TRBV11-3	.	TRBJ2-3	CASSSFRDTQYF	TGTGCCAGCAGCTCCTTTAGAGATACGCAGTATTTT
.	TRBV5-8	TRBD2	TRBJ2-2	CASSLWLAGLSTGELFF	TGTGCCAGCAGCTTGTGGCTAGCGGGGCTGAGCACCGGGGAGCTGTTTTTT
.	TRBV10-2	.	TRBJ2-5	CASSGGLPWRYF	TGCGCCAGCAGTGGTGGACTCCCCTGGCGGTACTTC
once	TRBV25-1	.	TRBJ2-7	CASSELTAYEQYF	TGTGCCAGCAGTGAATTAACAGCCTACGAGCAGTACTTC
.	TRBV7-8	.	TRBJ1-2	CASSLSETVYGYTF	TGTGCCAGCAGCTTATCGGAGACAGTCTATGGCTACACCTTC
.	TRBV6-1	.	TRBJ2-7	CAIGGIRGNYEQYF	TGTGCCATCGGCGGGATTCGGGGTAACTACGAGCAGTACTTC
.	TRBV28	.	TRBJ2-2	CASRSSEGANTGELFF	TGTGCCAGCAGATCTTCAGAGGGCGCGAACACCGGGGAGCTGTTTTTT
.	TRBV12-5	TRBD1	TRBJ1-6	CASASGQGSSYNSPLHF	TGTGCTAGTGCTTCCGGACAGGGGAGCTCCTATAATTCACCCCTCCACTTT
.	TRBV7-2	.	TRBJ1-1	CASSLELIQVTEAFF	TGTGCCAGCAGCTTGGAGCTGATACAAGTAACTGAAGCTTTCTTT
.	TRBV19	TRBD1	TRBJ2-7	CASSTTGGNYEQYF	TGTGCCAGTAGTACGACAGGGGGCAACTACGAGCAGTACTTC
.	TRBV10-3	.	TRBJ1-2	CAISESFMRGGSNYGYTF	TGTGCCATCAGTGAGTCTTTTATGCGGGGCGGCAGCAACTATGGCTACACCTTC
.	TRBV7-2	TRBD1	TRBJ2-2	CASSLMDRDTGELFF	TGTGCCAGCAGCTTAATGGACAGGGACACCGGGGAGCTGTTTTTT
many	TRBV4-2	TRBD2	TRBJ2-1	CASSQDGTSGALGTDEQFF	TGTGCCAGCAGCCAAGATGGGACTAGCGGGGCCCTGGGCACGGATGAGCAGTTCTTC
.	TRBV9	TRBD2	TRBJ2-1	CASSVGIQRGVDEQFF	TGTGCCAGCAGCGTAGGAATCCAGCGGGGGGTTGATGAGCAGTTCTTC
.	TRBV5-5	TRBD2	TRBJ2-7	CASSRPGGSGEQYF	TGTGCCAGCAGCCGACCGGGAGGGTCGGGCGAGCAGTACTTC
.	TRBV11-1	.	TRBJ2-7	CASSLHAGGAYEQYF	TGTGCCAGCAGCTTACATGCCGGGGGTGCCTACGAGCAGTACTTC
once	TRBV29-1	.	TRBJ2-5	CSVEERTRPGETQYF	TGCAGCGTTGAAGAGAGGACTCGTCCGGGTGAGACCCAGTACTTC
.	TRBV11-2	.	TRBJ2-7	CASRGGGSYEQYF	TGTGCCAGCAGGGGGGGAGGCTCCTACGAGCAGTACTTC
.	TRBV6-5	.	TRBJ2-3	CASRRHTGTDTQYF	TGTGCCAGCAGGCGACACACAGGGACAGATACGCAGTATTTT
once	TRBV28	.	TRBJ1-4	CASSLWGSATNEKLFF	TGTGCCAGCAGTTTATGGGGATCCGCAACTAATGAAAAACTGTTTTTT